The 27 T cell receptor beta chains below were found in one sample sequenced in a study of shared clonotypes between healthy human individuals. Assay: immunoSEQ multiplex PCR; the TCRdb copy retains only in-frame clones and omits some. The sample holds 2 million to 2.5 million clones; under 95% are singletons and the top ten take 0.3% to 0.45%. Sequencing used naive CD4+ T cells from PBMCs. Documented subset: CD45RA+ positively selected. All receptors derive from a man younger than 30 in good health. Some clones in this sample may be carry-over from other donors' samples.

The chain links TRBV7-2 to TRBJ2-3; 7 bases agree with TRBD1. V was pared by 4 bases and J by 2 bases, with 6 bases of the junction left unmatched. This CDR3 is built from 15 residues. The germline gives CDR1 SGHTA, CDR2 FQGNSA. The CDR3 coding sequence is TGTGCCAGCAGCTCCGGACAGGACCTCACAGATACGCAGTATTTT. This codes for CASSSGQDLTDTQYF.

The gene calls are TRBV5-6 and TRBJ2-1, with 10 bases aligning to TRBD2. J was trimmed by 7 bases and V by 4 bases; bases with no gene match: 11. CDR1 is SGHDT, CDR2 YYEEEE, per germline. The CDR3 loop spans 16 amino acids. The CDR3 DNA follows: TGTGCCAGCAGCGGGGCCGGGGTGACTAGCGGGAATGAGCAGTTCTTC. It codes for CASSGAGVTSGNEQFF.

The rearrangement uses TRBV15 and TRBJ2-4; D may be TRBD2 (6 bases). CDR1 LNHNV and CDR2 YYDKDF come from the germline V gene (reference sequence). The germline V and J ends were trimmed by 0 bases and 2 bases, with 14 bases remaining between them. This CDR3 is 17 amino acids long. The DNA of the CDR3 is TGTGCCACCAGCAGAGAGGCAGGGACTTCAACCAAAAACATTCAGTACTTC. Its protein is CATSREAGTSTKNIQYF.

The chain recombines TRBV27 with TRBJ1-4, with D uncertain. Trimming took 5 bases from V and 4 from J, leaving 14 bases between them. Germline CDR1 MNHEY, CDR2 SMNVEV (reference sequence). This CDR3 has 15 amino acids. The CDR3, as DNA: TGTGCCAGCAGTAAAGACCGACTCCTTAATGAAAAACTGTTTTTT. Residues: CASSKDRLLNEKLFF.

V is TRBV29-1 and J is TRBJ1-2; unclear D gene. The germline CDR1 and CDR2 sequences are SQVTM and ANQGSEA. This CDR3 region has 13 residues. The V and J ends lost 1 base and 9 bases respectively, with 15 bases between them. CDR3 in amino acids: CSVEGNGQTSYTF. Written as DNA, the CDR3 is TGCAGCGTTGAAGGGAACGGCCAGACGAGCTACACCTTC.

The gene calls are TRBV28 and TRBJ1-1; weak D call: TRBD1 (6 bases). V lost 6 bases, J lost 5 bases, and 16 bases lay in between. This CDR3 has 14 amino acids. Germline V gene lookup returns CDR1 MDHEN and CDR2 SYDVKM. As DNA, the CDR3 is TGTGCCAGCAGAGGGACAAGGCTGGTTACTGAAGCTTTCTTT. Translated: CASRGTRLVTEAFF. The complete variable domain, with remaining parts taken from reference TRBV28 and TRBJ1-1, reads DVKVTQSSRYLVKRTGEKVFLECVQDMDHENMFWYRQDPGLGLRLIYFSYDVKMKEKGDIPEGYSVSREKKERFSLILESASTNQTSMYLCASRGTRLVTEAFFGQGTRLTVV.

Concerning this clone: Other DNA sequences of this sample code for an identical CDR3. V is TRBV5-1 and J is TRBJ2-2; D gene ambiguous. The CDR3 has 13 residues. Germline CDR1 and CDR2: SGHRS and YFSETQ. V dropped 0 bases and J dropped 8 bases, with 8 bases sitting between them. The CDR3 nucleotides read TGCGCCAGCAGCTTGGGGGCTTCAGGGGAGCTGTTTTTT. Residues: CASSLGASGELFF.

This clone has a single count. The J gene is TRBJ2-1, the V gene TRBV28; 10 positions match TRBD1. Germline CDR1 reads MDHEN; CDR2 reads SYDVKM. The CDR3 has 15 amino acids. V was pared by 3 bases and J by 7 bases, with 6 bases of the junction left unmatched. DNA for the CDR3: TGTGCCAGCAGTTTGGTGGGGACAGGGGTTAATGAGCAGTTCTTC. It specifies CASSLVGTGVNEQFF.

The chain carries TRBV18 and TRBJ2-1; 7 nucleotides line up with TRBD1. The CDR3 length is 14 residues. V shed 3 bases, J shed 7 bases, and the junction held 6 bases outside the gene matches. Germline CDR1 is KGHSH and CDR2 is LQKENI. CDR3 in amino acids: CASSPGQNRNEQFF. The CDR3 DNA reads TGTGCCAGCTCACCGGGACAGAACCGGAATGAGCAGTTCTTC.

The CDR3 loop reads CASSPTGGGNHQPQHF. Written as DNA, the CDR3 is TGTGCCAGTAGTCCCACGGGAGGGGGTAACCATCAGCCCCAGCATTTT. The rearrangement links TRBV19 to TRBJ1-5, with a tentative D call TRBD1 (6 bases). Germline V gives CDR1 LNHDA, CDR2 SQIVND (reference sequence). The CDR3 length is 16 residues. V was cut by 5 bases and J by 5 bases, with 19 bases left in between.

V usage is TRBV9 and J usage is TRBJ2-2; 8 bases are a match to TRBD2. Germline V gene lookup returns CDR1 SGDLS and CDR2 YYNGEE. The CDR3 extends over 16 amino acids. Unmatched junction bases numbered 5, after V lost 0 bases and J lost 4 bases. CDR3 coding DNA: TGTGCCAGCAGCGTAGCCGGGGGGGGCCCCACCGGGGAGCTGTTTTTT. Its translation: CASSVAGGGPTGELFF.

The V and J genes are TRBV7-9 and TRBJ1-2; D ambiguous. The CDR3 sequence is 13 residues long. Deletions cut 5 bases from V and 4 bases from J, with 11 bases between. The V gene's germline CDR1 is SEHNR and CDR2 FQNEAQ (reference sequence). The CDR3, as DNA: TGTGCCAGCAGCCCAGGACGGATCTATGGCTACACCTTC. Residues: CASSPGRIYGYTF.

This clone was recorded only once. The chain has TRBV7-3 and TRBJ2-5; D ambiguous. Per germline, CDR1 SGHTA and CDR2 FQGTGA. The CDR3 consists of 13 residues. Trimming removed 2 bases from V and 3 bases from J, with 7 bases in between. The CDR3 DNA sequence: TGTGCCAGCAGCTTATTCCAAGAAGAGACCCAGTACTTC. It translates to CASSLFQEETQYF. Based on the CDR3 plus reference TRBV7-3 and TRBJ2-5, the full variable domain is GAGVSQTPSNKVTEKGKYVELRCDPISGHTALYWYRQSLGQGPEFLIYFQGTGAADDSGLPNDRFFAVRPEGSVSTLKIQRTERGDSAVYLCASSLFQEETQYFGPGTRLLVL.

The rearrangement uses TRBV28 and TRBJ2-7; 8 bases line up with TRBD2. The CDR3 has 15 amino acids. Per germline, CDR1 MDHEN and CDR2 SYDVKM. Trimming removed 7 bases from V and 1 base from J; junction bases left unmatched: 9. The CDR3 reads CASTSTGGPSYEQYF. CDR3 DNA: TGTGCCAGCACTTCGACGGGAGGGCCTTCCTACGAGCAGTACTTC. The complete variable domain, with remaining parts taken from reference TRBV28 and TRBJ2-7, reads DVKVTQSSRYLVKRTGEKVFLECVQDMDHENMFWYRQDPGLGLRLIYFSYDVKMKEKGDIPEGYSVSREKKERFSLILESASTNQTSMYLCASTSTGGPSYEQYFGPGTRLTVT.

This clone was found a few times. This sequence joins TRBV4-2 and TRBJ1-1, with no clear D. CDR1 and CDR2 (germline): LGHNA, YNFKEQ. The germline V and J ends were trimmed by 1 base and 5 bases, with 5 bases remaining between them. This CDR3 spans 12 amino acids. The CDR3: CASSQAWTEAFF. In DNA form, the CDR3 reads TGTGCCAGCAGCCAAGCATGGACTGAAGCTTTCTTT.

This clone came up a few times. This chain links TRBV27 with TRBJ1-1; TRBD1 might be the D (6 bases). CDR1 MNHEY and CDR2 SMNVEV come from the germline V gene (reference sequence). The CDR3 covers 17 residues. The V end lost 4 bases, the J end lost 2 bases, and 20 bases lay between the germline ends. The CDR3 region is CASSSTGWYVENTEAFF. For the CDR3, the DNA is TGTGCCAGCAGTTCAACAGGGTGGTACGTAGAAAACACTGAAGCTTTCTTT.

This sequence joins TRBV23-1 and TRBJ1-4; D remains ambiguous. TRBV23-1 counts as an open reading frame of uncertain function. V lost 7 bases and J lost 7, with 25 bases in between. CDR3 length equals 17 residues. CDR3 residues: CASTDIQHWGRSEKLFF. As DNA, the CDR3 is TGCGCCAGCACCGATATACAGCACTGGGGTCGTTCTGAAAAACTGTTTTTT.

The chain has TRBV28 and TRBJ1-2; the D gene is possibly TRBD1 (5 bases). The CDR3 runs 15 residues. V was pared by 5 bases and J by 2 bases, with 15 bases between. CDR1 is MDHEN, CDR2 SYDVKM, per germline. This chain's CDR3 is CASSILLTDNYGYTF. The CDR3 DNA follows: TGTGCCAGCAGTATCCTTCTGACAGACAACTATGGCTACACCTTC.

CDR3 in amino acids: CASSYVTGRGKEEAFF. CDR3 bases: TGTGCCAGCAGTTACGTGACAGGGCGGGGTAAAGAAGAAGCTTTCTTT. This chain links TRBV6-5 with TRBJ1-1, with 7 nucleotides matching TRBD1. J lost 8 bases, V lost 2 bases, and 14 bases had no gene match. The CDR3 consists of 16 residues. The germline gives CDR1 MNHEY, CDR2 SVGAGI.

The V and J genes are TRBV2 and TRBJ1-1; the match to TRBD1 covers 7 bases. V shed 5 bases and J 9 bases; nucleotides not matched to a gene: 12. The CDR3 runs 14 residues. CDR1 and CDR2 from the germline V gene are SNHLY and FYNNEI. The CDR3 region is CASSPTGVNSQAFF. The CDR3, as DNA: TGTGCCAGCAGTCCCACAGGGGTCAATTCTCAAGCTTTCTTT.

CDR3 nucleotides: TGTGCCAGCAGTTTATTCCGACCAACAACGACAGTGGGGTCGGGGGGCTACACCTTC. Its translation is CASSLFRPTTTVGSGGYTF. The chain uses TRBV27 and TRBJ1-2, with D maybe TRBD1 (5 bases). Germline-derived CDR1 and CDR2 are MNHEY and SMNVEV (reference sequence). The CDR3 length is 19 residues. The V and J ends lost 1 base and 8 bases respectively, with 29 bases between them.

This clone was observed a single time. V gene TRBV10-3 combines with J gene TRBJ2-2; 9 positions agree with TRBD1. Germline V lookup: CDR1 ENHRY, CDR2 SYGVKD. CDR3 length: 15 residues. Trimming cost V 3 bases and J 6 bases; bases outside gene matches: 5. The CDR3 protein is CAISDPTGGPGELFF. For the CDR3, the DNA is TGTGCCATCAGTGACCCTACAGGGGGCCCCGGGGAGCTGTTTTTT.

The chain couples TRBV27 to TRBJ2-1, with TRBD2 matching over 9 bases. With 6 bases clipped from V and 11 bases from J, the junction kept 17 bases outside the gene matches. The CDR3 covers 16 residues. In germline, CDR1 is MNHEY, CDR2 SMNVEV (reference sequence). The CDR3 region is CASSPVSGLAYLKQFF. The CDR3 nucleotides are TGTGCCAGCAGCCCCGTCTCGGGACTAGCCTACCTAAAGCAGTTCTTC.

CDR3 amino acids: CASSPPTEPQHF. The CDR3 DNA reads as TGTGCCAGCAGTCCGCCGACAGAGCCCCAGCATTTT. The chain couples TRBV6-5 to TRBJ1-5; D is possibly TRBD1 (5 bases). The V end lost 5 bases, the J end lost 8 bases, and 10 bases lay between the germline ends. Germline V lookup: CDR1 MNHEY, CDR2 SVGAGI. The CDR3 runs to 12 residues.

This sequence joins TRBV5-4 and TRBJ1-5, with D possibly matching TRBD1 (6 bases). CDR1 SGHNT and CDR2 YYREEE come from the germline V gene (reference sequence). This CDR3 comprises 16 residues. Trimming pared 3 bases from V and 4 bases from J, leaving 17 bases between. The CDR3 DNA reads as TGTGCCAGCAGCTCCGTACAGGGAAAACTTAATCAGCCCCAGCATTTT. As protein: CASSSVQGKLNQPQHF.

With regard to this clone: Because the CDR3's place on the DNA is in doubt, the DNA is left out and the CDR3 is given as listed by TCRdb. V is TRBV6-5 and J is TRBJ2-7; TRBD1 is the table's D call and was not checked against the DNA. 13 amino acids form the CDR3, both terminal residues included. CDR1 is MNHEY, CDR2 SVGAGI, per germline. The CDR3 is CASSYASVAGVHF.

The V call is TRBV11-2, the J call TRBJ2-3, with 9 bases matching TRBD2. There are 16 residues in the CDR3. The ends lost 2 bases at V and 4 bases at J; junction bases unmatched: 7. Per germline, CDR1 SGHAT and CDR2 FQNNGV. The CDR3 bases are TGTGCCAGCAGCTTAAGGGGTAGCGGGAGATCAGATACGCAGTATTTT. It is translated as CASSLRGSGRSDTQYF.